This TCR beta chain was observed in a study of shared clonotypes between healthy human individuals. On this clone itself: This specimen includes other DNA sequences encoding the same CDR3.

CDR1 MDHEN and CDR2 SYDVKM come from the germline V gene. Trimming removed 6 bases from V and 0 bases from J, with 12 bases in between. This CDR3 is 15 amino acids long. TCRdb's table, derived via immunoSEQ multiplex PCR, lists solely in-frame clones and lacks some. Among approximately 530,000 clones listed, around 96% were seen once. The sequence was collected from a woman in her twenties or thirties in good health. Source material: naive CD4+ T cells sorted from blood. Described subset: CD45RA+ positively selected. The chain has TRBV28 and TRBJ2-1; possibly TRBD2 for D (6 bases). CDR3 sequence: CASSLGGPSYNEQFF. The DNA of the CDR3 is TGTGCCAGCAGCCTGGGAGGACCCTCCTACAATGAGCAGTTCTTC.